This record covers a single T cell receptor (beta chain). Its antigen is still unknown. The data derive from a study of beta chain features in type 1 diabetes. About the study: There was similarity between patients and healthy donors in age, gender and cell yields. Findings of the study overall: Patients with Type 1 diabetes showed moderately but significantly shorter TCRB CDR3s in all four CD4+ subsets.

Cells sorted by CD45RO/CCR7/CD25/CD127/CD95/CD27 comprised CD4+ naive, central memory, regulatory and stem cell-like memory cells. Isolated RNA was reverse transcribed in full, so expressed TCRB transcripts were sequenced. Profiled with immunoSEQ multiplex PCR; TCRdb holds only in-frame clones, not every one. The table has a few hundred thousand clones, about 14% seen once; the top ten hold roughly 0.033%. Losses at the gene ends were 5 bases for V and 6 bases for J; bases not matched to a gene: 8. The length of the CDR3 is 15 residues. From germline, CDR1 is SGHNT and CDR2 YENEEA. The material sequenced was naive CD4+ T cells from blood. V is TRBV11-3 and J is TRBJ2-2, with 8 bases fitting TRBD1. The receptor's source is a man under 40 in good health. The CDR3 nucleotides are TGTGCCAGCAGCCCAGACAGGGGTTTGGCCGGGGAGCTGTTTTTT. Protein sequence: CASSPDRGLAGELFF.